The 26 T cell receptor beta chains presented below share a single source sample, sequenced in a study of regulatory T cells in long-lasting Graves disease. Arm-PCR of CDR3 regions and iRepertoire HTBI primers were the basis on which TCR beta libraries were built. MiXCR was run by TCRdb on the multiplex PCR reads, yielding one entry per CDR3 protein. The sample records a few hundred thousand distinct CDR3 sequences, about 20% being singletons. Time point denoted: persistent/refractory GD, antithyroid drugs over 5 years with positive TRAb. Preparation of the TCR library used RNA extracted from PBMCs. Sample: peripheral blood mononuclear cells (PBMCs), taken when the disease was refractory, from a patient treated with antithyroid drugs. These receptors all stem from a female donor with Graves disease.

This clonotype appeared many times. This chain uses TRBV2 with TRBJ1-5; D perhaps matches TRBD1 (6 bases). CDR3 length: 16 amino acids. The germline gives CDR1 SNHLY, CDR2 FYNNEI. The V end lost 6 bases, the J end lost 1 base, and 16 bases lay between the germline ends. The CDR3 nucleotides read TGTGCCAGCAGACAAAAGGACAGTCCGAGCAATCAGCCCCAGCATTTT. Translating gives CASRQKDSPSNQPQHF.

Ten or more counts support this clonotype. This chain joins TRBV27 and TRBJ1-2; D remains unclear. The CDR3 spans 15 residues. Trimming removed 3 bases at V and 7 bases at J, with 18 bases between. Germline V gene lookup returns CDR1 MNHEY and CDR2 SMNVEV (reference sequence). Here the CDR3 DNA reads TGTGCCAGCAGTTTCGTACCCCTCGTTTCGGGTGGCTACACCTTC. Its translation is CASSFVPLVSGGYTF.

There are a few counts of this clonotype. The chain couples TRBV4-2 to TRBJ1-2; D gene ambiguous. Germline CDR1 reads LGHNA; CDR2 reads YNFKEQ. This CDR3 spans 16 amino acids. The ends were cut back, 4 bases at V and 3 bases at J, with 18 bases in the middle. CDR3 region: CASSPPIGQYDYGYTF. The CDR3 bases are TGTGCCAGCAGCCCCCCCATCGGGCAGTACGACTATGGCTACACCTTC.

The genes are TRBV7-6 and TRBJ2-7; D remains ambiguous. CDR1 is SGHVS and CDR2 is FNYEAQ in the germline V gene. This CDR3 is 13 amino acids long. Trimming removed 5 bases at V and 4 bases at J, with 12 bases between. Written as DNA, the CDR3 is TGTGCCAGCAGCGTCGAACCGAAATACGAGCAGTACTTC. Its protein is CASSVEPKYEQYF.

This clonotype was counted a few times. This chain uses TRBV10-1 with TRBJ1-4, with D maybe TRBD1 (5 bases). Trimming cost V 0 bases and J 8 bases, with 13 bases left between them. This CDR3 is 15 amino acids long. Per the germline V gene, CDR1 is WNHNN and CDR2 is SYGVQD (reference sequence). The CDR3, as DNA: TGCGCCAGCAGTGAGTCTGGACAAAGCTGGGAAAAACTGTTTTTT. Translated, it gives CASSESGQSWEKLFF.

Written as DNA, the CDR3 is TGTGCCAGCAGCTTAACTCCTAGCGGTACCGAGCAGTACTTC. Translated: CASSLTPSGTEQYF. The chain links TRBV13 to TRBJ2-7, with 7 bases fitting TRBD2. Germline CDR1 PRHDT, CDR2 FYEKMQ (reference sequence). With V trimmed by 2 bases and J by 6 bases, 7 bases remained unmatched. The CDR3 has 14 residues.

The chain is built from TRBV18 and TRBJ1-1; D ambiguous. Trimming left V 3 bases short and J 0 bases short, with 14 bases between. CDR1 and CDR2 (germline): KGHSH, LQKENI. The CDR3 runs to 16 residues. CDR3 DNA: TGTGCCAGCTCACCCTCGACTGGGGATATGAACACTGAAGCTTTCTTT. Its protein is CASSPSTGDMNTEAFF.

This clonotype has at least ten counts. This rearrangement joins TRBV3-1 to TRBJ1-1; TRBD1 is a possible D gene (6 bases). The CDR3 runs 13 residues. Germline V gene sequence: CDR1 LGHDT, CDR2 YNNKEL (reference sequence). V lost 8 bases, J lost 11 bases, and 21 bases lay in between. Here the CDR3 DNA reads TGTGCCAGCCTTCCCTCGCCGACAGGAGTGGCTTTCTTT. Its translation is CASLPSPTGVAFF.

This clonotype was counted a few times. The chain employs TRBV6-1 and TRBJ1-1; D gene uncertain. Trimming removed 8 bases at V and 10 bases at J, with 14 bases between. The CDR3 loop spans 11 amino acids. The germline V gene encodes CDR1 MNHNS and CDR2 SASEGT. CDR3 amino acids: CASAKAERAFF. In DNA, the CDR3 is TGTGCCAGCGCCAAGGCCGAGCGAGCTTTCTTT.

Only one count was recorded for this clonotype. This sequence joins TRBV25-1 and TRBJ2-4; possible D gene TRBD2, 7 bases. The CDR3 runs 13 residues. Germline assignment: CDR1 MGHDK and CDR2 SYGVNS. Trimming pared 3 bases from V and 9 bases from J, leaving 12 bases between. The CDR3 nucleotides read TGTGCCAGCAGTGAGGAGGGGGGGGTCATTCAGTACTTC. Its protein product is CASSEEGGVIQYF. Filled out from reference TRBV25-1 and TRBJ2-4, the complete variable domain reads EADIYQTPRYLVIGTGKKITLECSQTMGHDKMYWYQQDPGMELHLIHYSYGVNSTEKGDLSSESTVSRIRTEHFPLTLESARPSHTSQYLCASSEEGGVIQYFGAGTRLSVL.

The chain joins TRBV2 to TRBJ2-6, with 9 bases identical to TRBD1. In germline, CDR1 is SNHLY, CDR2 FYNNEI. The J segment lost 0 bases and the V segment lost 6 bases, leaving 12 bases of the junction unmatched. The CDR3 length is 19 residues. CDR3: CASRERRTGASSGANVLTF. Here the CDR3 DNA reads TGTGCCAGCAGGGAAAGACGGACAGGGGCAAGCTCTGGGGCCAACGTCCTGACTTTC.

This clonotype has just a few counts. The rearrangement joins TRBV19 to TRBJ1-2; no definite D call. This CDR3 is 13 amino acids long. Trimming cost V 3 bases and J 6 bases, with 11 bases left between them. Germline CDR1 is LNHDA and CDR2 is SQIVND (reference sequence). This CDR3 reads CASSIGGIDGYTF. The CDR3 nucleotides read TGTGCCAGTAGTATCGGAGGGATCGATGGCTACACCTTC.

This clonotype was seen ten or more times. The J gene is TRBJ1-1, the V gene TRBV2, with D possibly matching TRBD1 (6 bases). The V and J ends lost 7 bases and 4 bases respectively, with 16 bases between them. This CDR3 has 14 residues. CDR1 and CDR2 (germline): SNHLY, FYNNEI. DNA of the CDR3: TGTGCCAGCATCCACGGGGGGCCGAGCACTGAAGCTTTCTTT. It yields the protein CASIHGGPSTEAFF.

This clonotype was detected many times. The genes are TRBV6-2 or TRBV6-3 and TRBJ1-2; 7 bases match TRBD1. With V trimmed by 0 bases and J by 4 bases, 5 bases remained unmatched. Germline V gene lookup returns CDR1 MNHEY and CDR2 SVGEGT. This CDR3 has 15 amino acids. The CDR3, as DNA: TGTGCCAGCAGTTACTCTAGGACAGGATTCTATGGCTACACCTTC. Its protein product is CASSYSRTGFYGYTF.

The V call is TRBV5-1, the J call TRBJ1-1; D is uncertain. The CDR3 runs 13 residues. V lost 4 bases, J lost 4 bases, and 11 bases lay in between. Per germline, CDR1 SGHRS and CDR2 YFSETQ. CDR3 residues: CASSHPGSTEAFF. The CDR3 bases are TGCGCCAGCAGCCACCCCGGAAGCACTGAAGCTTTCTTT.

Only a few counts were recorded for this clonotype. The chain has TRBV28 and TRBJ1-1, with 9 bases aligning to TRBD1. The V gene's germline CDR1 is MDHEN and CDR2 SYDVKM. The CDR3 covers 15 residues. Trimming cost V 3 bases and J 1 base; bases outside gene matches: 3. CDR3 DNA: TGTGCCAGCAGTTTTTACAGGGGGCCGAACACTGAAGCTTTCTTT. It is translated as CASSFYRGPNTEAFF.

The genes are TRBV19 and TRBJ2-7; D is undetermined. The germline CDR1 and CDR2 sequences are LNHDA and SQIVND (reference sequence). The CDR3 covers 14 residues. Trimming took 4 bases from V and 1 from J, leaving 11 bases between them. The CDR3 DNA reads TGTGCCAGTAGTACTCTCGGACGGTCCTACGAGCAGTACTTC. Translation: CASSTLGRSYEQYF. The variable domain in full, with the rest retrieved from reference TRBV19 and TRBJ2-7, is DGGITQSPKYLFRKEGQNVTLSCEQNLNHDAMYWYRQDPGQGLRLIYYSQIVNDFQKGDIAEGYSVSREKKESFPLTVTSAQKNPTAFYLCASSTLGRSYEQYFGPGTRLTVT.

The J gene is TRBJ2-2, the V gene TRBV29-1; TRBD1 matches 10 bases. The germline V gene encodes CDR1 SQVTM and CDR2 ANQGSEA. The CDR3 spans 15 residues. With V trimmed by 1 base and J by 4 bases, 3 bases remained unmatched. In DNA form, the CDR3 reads TGCAGCGTTGAAGGACAGGGGGCGATCACCGGGGAGCTGTTTTTT. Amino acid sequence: CSVEGQGAITGELFF.

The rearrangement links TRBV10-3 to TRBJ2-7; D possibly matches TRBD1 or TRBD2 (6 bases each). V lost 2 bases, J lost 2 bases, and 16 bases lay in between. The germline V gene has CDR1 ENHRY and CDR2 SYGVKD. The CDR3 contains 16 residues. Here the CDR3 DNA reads TGTGCCATCAGTGAGCGAGGGGGGCAGGATACCTACGAGCAGTACTTC. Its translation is CAISERGGQDTYEQYF.

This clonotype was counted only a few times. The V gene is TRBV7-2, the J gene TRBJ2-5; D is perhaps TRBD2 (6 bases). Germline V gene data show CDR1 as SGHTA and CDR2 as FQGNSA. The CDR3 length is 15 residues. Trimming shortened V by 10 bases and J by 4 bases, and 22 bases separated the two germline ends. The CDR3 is CATQPLGGGRETQYF. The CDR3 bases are TGTGCCACCCAACCCCTGGGAGGAGGTCGAGAGACCCAGTACTTC. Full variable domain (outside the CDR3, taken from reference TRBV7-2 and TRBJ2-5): GAGVSQSPSNKVTEKGKDVELRCDPISGHTALYWYRQSLGQGLEFLIYFQGNSAPDKSGLPSDRFSAERTGGSVSTLTIQRTQQEDSAVYLCATQPLGGGRETQYFGPGTRLLVL.

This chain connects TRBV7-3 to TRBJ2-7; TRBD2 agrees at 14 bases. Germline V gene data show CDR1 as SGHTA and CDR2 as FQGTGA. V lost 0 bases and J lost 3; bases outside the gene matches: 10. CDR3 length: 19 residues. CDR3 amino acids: CASSLTLRLAGGFGYEQYF. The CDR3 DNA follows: TGTGCCAGCAGCTTAACGCTCCGACTAGCGGGAGGGTTTGGCTACGAGCAGTACTTC.

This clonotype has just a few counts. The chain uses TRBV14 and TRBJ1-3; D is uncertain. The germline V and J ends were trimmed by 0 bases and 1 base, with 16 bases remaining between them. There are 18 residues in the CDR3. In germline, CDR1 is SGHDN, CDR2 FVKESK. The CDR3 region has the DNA TGTGCCAGCAGCCAAGATAGTACATGGCCTGAGTCTGGAAACACCATATATTTT. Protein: CASSQDSTWPESGNTIYF.

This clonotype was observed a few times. The DNA of the CDR3 is TGTGCCAGCAGCCCGGACAGGGGGAGCACTGAAGCTTTCTTT. It encodes CASSPDRGSTEAFF. The rearrangement joins TRBV7-3 to TRBJ1-1; TRBD1 matches 10 bases. With V trimmed by 5 bases and J by 4 bases, 4 bases remained unmatched. CDR1 and CDR2 from the germline V gene are SGHTA and FQGTGA. The CDR3 runs 14 residues.

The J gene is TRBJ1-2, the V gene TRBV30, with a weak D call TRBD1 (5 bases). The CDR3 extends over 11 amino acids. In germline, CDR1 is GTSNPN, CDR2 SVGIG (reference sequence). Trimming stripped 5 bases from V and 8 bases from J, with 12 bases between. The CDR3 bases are TGTGCCTGGGGGGACGTCGCGGGCTACACCTTC. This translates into CAWGDVAGYTF.

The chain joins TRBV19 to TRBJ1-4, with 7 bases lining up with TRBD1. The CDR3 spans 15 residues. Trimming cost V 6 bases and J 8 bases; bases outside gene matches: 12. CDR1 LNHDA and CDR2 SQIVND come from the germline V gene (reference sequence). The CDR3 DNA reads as TGTGCCAGTAGCGCGAAGACAGGGTGGCAGGAAAAACTGTTTTTT. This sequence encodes CASSAKTGWQEKLFF.

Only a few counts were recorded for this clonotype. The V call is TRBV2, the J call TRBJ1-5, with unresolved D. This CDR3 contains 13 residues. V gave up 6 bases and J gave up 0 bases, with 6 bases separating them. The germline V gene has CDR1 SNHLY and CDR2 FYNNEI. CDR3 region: CASRDYSNQPQHF. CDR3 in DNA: TGTGCCAGCAGAGATTATAGCAATCAGCCCCAGCATTTT.